The T cell receptor (beta chain) described here comes from a study of blood T cell repertoires in COVID-19. Background on the study: The analysed material was cDNA or gDNA that came from T cells, B-cell-depleted T cells, or PBMCs.

Data came from immunoSEQ multiplex PCR; TCRdb stores just in-frame clones and leaves some out. The table records some 370,000 clones, 83% of them present only once. Individuals aged about 18 to 100 years were recruited from approximately 22 US areas. Trimming at V came to 6 bases and at J to 7 bases, leaving 5 bases not matched to a gene. The CDR3 covers 13 residues. Germline V gene data show CDR1 as SNHLY and CDR2 as FYNNEI. V gene TRBV2 combines with J gene TRBJ1-5; 8 positions agree with TRBD1. The specimen was PBMCs or T cells enriched from blood (not recorded which). This clonotype was sampled from a woman between 45 and 60 years old who had recovered from COVID-19. This CDR3 reads CASRGQVMQPQHF. The CDR3 DNA reads as TGTGCCAGCAGGGGACAGGTTATGCAGCCCCAGCATTTT.